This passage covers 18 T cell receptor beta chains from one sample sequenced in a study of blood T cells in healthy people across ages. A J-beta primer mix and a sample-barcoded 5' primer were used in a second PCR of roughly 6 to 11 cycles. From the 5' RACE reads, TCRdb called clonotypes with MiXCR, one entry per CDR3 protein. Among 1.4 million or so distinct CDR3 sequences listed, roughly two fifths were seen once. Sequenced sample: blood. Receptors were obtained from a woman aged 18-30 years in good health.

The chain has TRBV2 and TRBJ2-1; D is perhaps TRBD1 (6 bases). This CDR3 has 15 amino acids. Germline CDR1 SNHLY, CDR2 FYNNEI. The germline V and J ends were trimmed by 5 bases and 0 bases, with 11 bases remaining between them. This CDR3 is CASSSRGPSYNEQFF. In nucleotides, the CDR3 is TGTGCCAGCAGTTCCAGGGGTCCCTCCTACAATGAGCAGTTCTTC.

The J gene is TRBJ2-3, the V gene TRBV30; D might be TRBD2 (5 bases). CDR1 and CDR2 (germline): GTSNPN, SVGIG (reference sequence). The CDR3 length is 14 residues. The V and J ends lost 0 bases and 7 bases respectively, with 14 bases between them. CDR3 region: CAWSVGGSRNTQYF. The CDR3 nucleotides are TGTGCCTGGAGTGTAGGTGGGAGCAGGAATACGCAGTATTTT.

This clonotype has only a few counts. CDR3 bases: TGTGCCAGCAGTTACTCGAACCACGAGCAGTACTTC. Residues: CASSYSNHEQYF. The rearrangement links TRBV6-2 or TRBV6-3 to TRBJ2-4; no definite D call. The J call may be faulty, since TRBJ2-7 better matches the DNA end. The germline V gene has CDR1 MNHEY and CDR2 SVGEGT. The CDR3 consists of 12 residues.

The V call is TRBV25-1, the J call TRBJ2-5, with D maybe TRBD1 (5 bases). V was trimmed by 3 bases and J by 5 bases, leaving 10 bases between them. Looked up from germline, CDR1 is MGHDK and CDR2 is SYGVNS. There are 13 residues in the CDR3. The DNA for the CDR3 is TGTGCCAGCAGTGAGCTAGGGGCCGAGACCCAGTACTTC. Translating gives CASSELGAETQYF.

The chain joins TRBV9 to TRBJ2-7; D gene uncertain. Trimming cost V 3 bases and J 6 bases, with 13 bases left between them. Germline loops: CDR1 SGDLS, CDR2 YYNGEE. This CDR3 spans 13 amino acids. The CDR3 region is CASSAEGAIEQYF. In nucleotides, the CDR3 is TGTGCCAGCAGCGCCGAAGGAGCAATCGAGCAGTACTTC.

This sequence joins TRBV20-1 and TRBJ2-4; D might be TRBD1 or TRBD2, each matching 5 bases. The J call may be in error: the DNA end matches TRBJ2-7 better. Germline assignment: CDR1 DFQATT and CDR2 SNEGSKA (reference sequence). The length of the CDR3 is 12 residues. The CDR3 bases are TGCAGTGCCGCGGGCCAGGGCTACGAGCAGTACTTC. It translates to CSAAGQGYEQYF.

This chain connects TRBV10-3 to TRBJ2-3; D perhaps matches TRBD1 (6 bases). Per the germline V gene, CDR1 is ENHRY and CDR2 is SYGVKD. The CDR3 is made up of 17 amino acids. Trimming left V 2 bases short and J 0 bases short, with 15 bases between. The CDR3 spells CAISENLQGGSTDTQYF. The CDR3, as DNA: TGTGCCATCAGTGAGAACCTACAGGGTGGCAGCACAGATACGCAGTATTTT.

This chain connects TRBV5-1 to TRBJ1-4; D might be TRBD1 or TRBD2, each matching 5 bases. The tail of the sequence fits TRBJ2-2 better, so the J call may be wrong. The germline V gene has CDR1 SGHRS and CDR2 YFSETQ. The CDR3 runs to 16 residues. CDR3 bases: TGCGCCAGCAGCTTGGAGGGACGAGCGAACACCGGGGAGCTGTTTTTT. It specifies CASSLEGRANTGELFF.

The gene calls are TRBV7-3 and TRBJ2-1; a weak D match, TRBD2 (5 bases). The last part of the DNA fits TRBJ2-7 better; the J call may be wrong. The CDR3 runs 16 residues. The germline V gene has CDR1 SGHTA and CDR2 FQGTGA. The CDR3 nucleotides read TGTGCCAGCAGCTTAAGACGGGGAAGCTCCTACAATGAGCAGTACTTC. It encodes CASSLRRGSSYNEQYF.

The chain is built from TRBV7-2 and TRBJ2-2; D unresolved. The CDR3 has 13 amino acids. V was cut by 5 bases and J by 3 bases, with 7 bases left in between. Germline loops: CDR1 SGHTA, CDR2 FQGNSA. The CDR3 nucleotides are TGTGCCAGCAGCCTGCCATACACCGGGGAGCTGTTTTTT. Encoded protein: CASSLPYTGELFF.

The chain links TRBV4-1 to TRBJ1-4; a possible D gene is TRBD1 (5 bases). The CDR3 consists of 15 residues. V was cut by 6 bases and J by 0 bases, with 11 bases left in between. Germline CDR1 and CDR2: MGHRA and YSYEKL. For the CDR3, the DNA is TGCGCCAGCAGGGAACGGGGGGCAACTAATGAAAAACTGTTTTTT. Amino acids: CASRERGATNEKLFF.

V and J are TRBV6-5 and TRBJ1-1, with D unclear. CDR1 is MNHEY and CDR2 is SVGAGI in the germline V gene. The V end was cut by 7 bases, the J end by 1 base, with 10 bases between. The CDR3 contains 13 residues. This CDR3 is CASKNDENTEAFF. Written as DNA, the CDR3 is TGTGCCAGCAAGAACGACGAGAACACTGAAGCTTTCTTT.

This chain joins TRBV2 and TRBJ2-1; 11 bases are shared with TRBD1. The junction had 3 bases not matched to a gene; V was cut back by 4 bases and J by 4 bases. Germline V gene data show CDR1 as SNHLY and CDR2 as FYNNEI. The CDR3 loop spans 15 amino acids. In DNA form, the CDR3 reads TGTGCCAGCAGTGTCTGGGACAGGGGGTACAATGAGCAGTTCTTC. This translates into CASSVWDRGYNEQFF.

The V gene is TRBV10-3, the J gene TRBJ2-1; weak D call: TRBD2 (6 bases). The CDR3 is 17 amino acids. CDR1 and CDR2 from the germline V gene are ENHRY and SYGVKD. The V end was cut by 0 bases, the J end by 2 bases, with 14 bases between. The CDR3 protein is CAISESIGAGTYNEQFF. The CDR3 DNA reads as TGTGCCATCAGTGAGTCGATAGGGGCGGGGACCTACAATGAGCAGTTCTTC.

In nucleotides, the CDR3 is TGTGCCAGACCCTATGGCGATGGCTACACCTTC. It specifies CARPYGDGYTF. This chain connects TRBV2 to TRBJ1-2; D is undetermined. CDR3 size: 11 residues. CDR1 SNHLY and CDR2 FYNNEI come from the germline V gene. Trimming removed 9 bases from V and 6 bases from J, with 11 bases in between.

CDR3 protein: CASSLVVSLYGGYTF. In nucleotides, the CDR3 is TGCGCCAGCAGCTTGGTGGTCAGCCTCTATGGTGGCTACACCTTC. The chain joins TRBV5-1 to TRBJ1-2; no definite D call. Germline CDR1 and CDR2: SGHRS and YFSETQ. The CDR3 spans 15 residues. Trimming cost V 0 bases and J 7 bases, with 16 bases left between them. Supplemented by reference TRBV5-1 and TRBJ1-2, the full variable domain reads KAGVTQTPRYLIKTRGQQVTLSCSPISGHRSVSWYQQTPGQGLQFLFEYFSETQRNKGNFPGRFSGRQFSNSRSEMNVSTLELGDSALYLCASSLVVSLYGGYTFGSGTRLTVV.

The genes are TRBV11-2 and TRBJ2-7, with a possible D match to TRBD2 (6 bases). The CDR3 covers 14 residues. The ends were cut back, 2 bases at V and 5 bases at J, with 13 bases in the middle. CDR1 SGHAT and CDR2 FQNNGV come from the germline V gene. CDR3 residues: CASSLTGVGNEQYF. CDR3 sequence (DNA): TGTGCCAGCAGCTTAACGGGGGTGGGAAACGAGCAGTACTTC.

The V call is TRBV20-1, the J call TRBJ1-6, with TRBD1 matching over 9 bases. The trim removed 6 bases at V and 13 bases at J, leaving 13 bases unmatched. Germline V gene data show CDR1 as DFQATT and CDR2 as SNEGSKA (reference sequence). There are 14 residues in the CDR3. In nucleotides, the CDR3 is TGCAGTGCAAACCGGGGACAGGGTATGTCGCCCCTCCACTTT. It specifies CSANRGQGMSPLHF.